One and the same sample provided the 7 T cell receptor beta chains below, sequenced in a study of Ad26.COV2.S vaccination and SARS-CoV-2 variants. The treatment was: 15 to 20 received Ad26.COV2.S at low or high dose, single or two shots; about 5 received placebo; per-sample allocation not given. Specimen acquisition occurred on day 63 following the initial vaccine or placebo injection. Generated by immunoSEQ multiplex PCR, the TCRdb table keeps only in-frame clones and is missing some. Of about 450,000 clones in the sample, 89% were seen once. Sequencing used peripheral blood, obtained in a trial of Ad26.COV2.S vaccine versus placebo. The receptors come from a person aged 18 to 59 who received the Ad26.COV2.S COVID-19 vaccine or a placebo.

In this sample, this clone turned up once. The chain uses TRBV14 and TRBJ1-1; 8 positions match TRBD1. CDR1 and CDR2 (germline): SGHDN, FVKESK. This CDR3 contains 19 residues. The V gene end was trimmed by 0 bases and the J gene end by 4 bases; junction bases not matched to a gene: 16. The CDR3 DNA reads as TGTGCCAGCAGCCAAGATGCCGGAGGCAGGGGGCCTCGGGGCACTGAAGCTTTCTTT. Translated, it gives CASSQDAGGRGPRGTEAFF. Filled out from reference TRBV14 and TRBJ1-1, the complete variable domain reads EAGVTQFPSHSVIEKGQTVTLRCDPISGHDNLYWYRRVMGKEIKFLLHFVKESKQDESGMPNNRFLAERTGGTYSTLKVQPAELEDSGVYFCASSQDAGGRGPRGTEAFFGQGTRLTVV.

The CDR3 reads CASSSRGEVYYGYTF. The CDR3 coding sequence is TGTGCCAGCAGCTCGCGAGGGGAGGTCTATTATGGCTACACCTTC. V usage is TRBV4-2 and J usage is TRBJ1-2, with D perhaps matching TRBD1 (5 bases). The CDR3 runs 15 residues. Germline values: CDR1 LGHNA, CDR2 YNFKEQ. Trimming took off 5 bases at V and 5 bases at J, with 18 bases between the two ends.

The chain couples TRBV29-1 to TRBJ2-1; the D gene is possibly TRBD1 (6 bases). CDR3 length equals 14 residues. Germline CDR1 reads SQVTM; CDR2 reads ANQGSEA. Trimming cost V 7 bases and J 0 bases, with 13 bases left between them. The CDR3 sequence: CSGNRDSSYNEQFF. CDR3 in DNA: TGCAGCGGGAACAGGGATAGCTCCTACAATGAGCAGTTCTTC.

The rearrangement links TRBV7-9 to TRBJ2-7; D gene uncertain. CDR1 is SEHNR, CDR2 FQNEAQ, per germline (reference sequence). This CDR3 is 12 amino acids long. With 1 base removed from V and 6 bases from J, the gap between germline ends came to 7 bases. The chain's CDR3 is CASSLGGTEQYF. The CDR3 DNA reads as TGTGCCAGCAGCTTAGGGGGAACCGAGCAGTACTTC. Full variable domain (missing parts from reference TRBV7-9 and TRBJ2-7): DTGVSQNPRHKITKRGQNVTFRCDPISEHNRLYWYRQTLGQGPEFLTYFQNEAQLEKSRLLSDRFSAERPKGSFSTLEIQRTEQGDSAMYLCASSLGGTEQYFGPGTRLTVT.

The chain carries TRBV7-2 and TRBJ2-7; 10 nucleotides line up with TRBD2. This CDR3 comprises 15 residues. Germline V gene data show CDR1 as SGHTA and CDR2 as FQGNSA. Trimming cost V 1 base and J 6 bases; bases outside gene matches: 6. The CDR3 reads CASSLVELAGAEQYF. For the CDR3, the DNA is TGTGCCAGCAGCTTAGTCGAGCTAGCGGGGGCCGAGCAGTACTTC.

The chain joins TRBV19 to TRBJ1-2; a possible D gene is TRBD1 (5 bases). V lost 4 bases to trimming and J lost 1 base, with 13 bases between them. This CDR3 has 15 residues. From germline, CDR1 is LNHDA and CDR2 SQIVND (reference sequence). The CDR3 region has the DNA TGTGCCAGTAGTAGGGGCCCTCAAAATAACTATGGCTACACCTTC. This translates into CASSRGPQNNYGYTF.

The CDR3 reads CASSYGGSGADHWKNYGYTF. The CDR3 DNA is TGTGCCAGCAGTTACGGCGGCTCCGGGGCGGACCATTGGAAGAACTATGGCTACACCTTC. The V call is TRBV6-2 or TRBV6-3, the J call TRBJ1-2; a weak D match, TRBD1 (5 bases). Looked up from germline, CDR1 is MNHEY and CDR2 is SVGEGT. Trimming cost V 2 bases and J 2 bases, with 27 bases left between them. This CDR3 is built from 20 residues.